The sequence of this T cell receptor beta chain was determined in a study of a mutant IDH1 vaccine in newly diagnosed glioma. Findings and limits, study-wide: Vaccine-induced immune responses occurred in roughly 94% of patients.

Turning to this clone: Its antigen remains unidentified.

Assay used: immunoSEQ multiplex PCR; TCRdb lists only in-frame clones, some missing. The table lists about 66,000 clones, approximately 86% of them singletons. Trimming cost V 3 bases and J 3 bases, with 8 bases left between them. The CDR3 runs to 14 residues. Germline V gene lookup returns CDR1 LNHDA and CDR2 SQIVND (reference sequence). Time point specified: baseline, week 1 (first vaccination visit). Treatment: pre-vaccination baseline after standard-of-care therapy. This TCR came from a young man with glioma. This sample comprised PBMCs, obtained from a glioma patient treated with radiotherapy, temozolomide or both. The gene calls are TRBV19 and TRBJ2-2, with no clear D. The CDR3 region has the DNA TGTGCCAGTAGTATTCGGCAGCACACCGGGGAGCTGTTTTTT. This sequence encodes CASSIRQHTGELFF. Looking up the rest from reference TRBV19 and TRBJ2-2 gives the full variable domain: DGGITQSPKYLFRKEGQNVTLSCEQNLNHDAMYWYRQDPGQGLRLIYYSQIVNDFQKGDIAEGYSVSREKKESFPLTVTSAQKNPTAFYLCASSIRQHTGELFFGEGSRLTVL.